This is a list of T cell receptor beta chains from one sample in a study of T cells in Graves' hyperthyroidism and ophthalmopathy. TCRdb re-called the multiplex PCR reads through MiXCR, storing one row per CDR3 protein. The data show around 390,000 distinct CDR3 sequences, around 15% seen once. Specimen: blood. The receptors stem from a woman aged 25-40 years with Graves' ophthalmopathy. The CDR3 runs from the conserved cysteine through the conserved F or W. Fields, in order: J gene, D gene, V gene, clone size, CDR3 protein, CDR3 DNA. D genes are given only for firm matches. Clone sizes are given selectively: once, few, many, or a class where the clone is expanded.

TRBJ1-1	TRBD1	TRBV10-1	many	CASRDTGGVTEAFF	TGCGCCAGCAGGGACACAGGGGGCGTCACTGAAGCTTTCTTT
TRBJ2-7	NA	TRBV24-1	many	CATSDSGPYEQYF	TGTGCCACCAGTGATTCGGGCCCCTACGAGCAGTACTTC
TRBJ1-2	NA	TRBV3-1	many	CASSQPGNTYGYTF	TGTGCCAGCAGCCAACCTGGAAATACCTATGGCTACACCTTC
TRBJ1-2	TRBD1	TRBV5-1	few	CASSPETGGWGGYTF	TGCGCCAGCAGCCCCGAAACAGGGGGCTGGGGTGGCTACACCTTC
TRBJ2-7	TRBD2	TRBV3-1	NA	CASRPQAGSSSYEQYF	TGTGCCAGCAGACCCCAAGCGGGAAGTTCGTCCTACGAGCAGTACTTC
TRBJ1-2	NA	TRBV3-1	many	CASSRQSRGIYGYTF	TGTGCCAGCAGCCGCCAATCGCGGGGGATCTATGGCTACACCTTC
TRBJ1-6	NA	TRBV30	many	CAWIGAVPERPLYNSPLHF	TGTGCCTGGATCGGCGCCGTCCCAGAGCGACCACTCTATAATTCACCCCTCCACTTT
TRBJ1-1	NA	TRBV12-3/TRBV12-4	many	CASSLGAGDPNTEAFF	TGTGCCAGCAGTTTAGGGGCAGGGGACCCGAACACTGAAGCTTTCTTT
TRBJ2-7	TRBD1	TRBV6-1	many	CASRSGQGRLEQYF	TGTGCCAGCAGATCAGGACAGGGGAGACTCGAGCAGTACTTC
TRBJ2-2	NA	TRBV10-1	NA	CASSEVYGGSANTGRLFF	TGCGCCAGCAGTGAAGTATATGGGGGGTCCGCGAACACCGGGAGGCTGTTTTTT
TRBJ2-1	NA	TRBV27	NA	CASGTRSYNEQFF	TGTGCCAGCGGGACCCGATCCTACAATGAGCAGTTCTTC
TRBJ1-2	NA	TRBV12-3/TRBV12-4	few	CASSFAASNGYTF	TGTGCCAGCAGTTTTGCAGCCTCCAATGGCTACACCTTC
TRBJ2-7	NA	TRBV10-3	NA	CAISGGIYEQYF	TGTGCCATCAGTGGAGGAATCTACGAGCAGTACTTC
TRBJ2-3	NA	TRBV28	many	CASSPIGGPGRPDTQYF	TGTGCCAGCAGCCCCATCGGAGGGCCAGGCAGGCCAGATACGCAGTATTTT
TRBJ2-2	NA	TRBV20-1	many	CSAPFANTGELFF	TGCAGTGCCCCTTTCGCGAACACCGGGGAGCTGTTTTTT